These 3 T cell receptor beta chains share one sample of origin, sequenced in a study of T cell changes during pregnancy in multiple sclerosis. The repertoire was sequenced with immunoSEQ multiplex PCR; TCRdb's copy has only in-frame clones and lacks some. The sample lists tens of thousands of clones; roughly 89% were seen once. The sequenced sample was peripheral blood, obtained in the third trimester of pregnancy. The receptors come from a female donor in good health, enrolled as a control in a pregnancy study.

V usage is TRBV7-2 and J usage is TRBJ2-2; possibly TRBD2 for D (6 bases). Germline assignment: CDR1 SGHTA and CDR2 FQGNSA. Trimming pared 5 bases from V and 0 bases from J, leaving 16 bases between. This CDR3 has 17 amino acids. The CDR3 reads CASSPRRGVANTGELFF. The CDR3 DNA follows: TGTGCCAGCAGCCCCCGGAGGGGTGTTGCGAACACCGGGGAGCTGTTTTTT.

The chain combines TRBV27 with TRBJ2-3; the D gene is possibly TRBD2 (7 bases). Germline V gene lookup returns CDR1 MNHEY and CDR2 SMNVEV (reference sequence). There are 17 residues in the CDR3. Trimming stripped 5 bases from V and 2 bases from J, with 20 bases between. DNA of the CDR3: TGTGCCAGCAGTCCCCGGATTGGGGGGGCTAACACAGATACGCAGTATTTT. The encoded protein is CASSPRIGGANTDTQYF.

This chain connects TRBV7-9 to TRBJ2-7, with D tentatively TRBD2 (5 bases). The germline V gene encodes CDR1 SEHNR and CDR2 FQNEAQ (reference sequence). The CDR3 covers 17 residues. V was trimmed by 0 bases and J by 4 bases, leaving 19 bases between them. This CDR3 reads CASSLAPGRGSWYEQYF. The CDR3 DNA follows: TGTGCCAGCAGCTTAGCCCCCGGCCGGGGATCTTGGTACGAGCAGTACTTC.